This is a list of T cell receptor beta chains from one sample in a study of breast tumors, draining lymph nodes, adjacent tissues. MiXCR, applied by TCRdb to the multiplex PCR reads, yields one record per CDR3 protein. The sample lists 250,000 or so distinct CDR3 sequences, 30% occurring once. The sequencing sample was made of axillary lymph node tissue. The receptors come from a female donor with breast cancer. Some clones in this sample may be carry-over from other donors' samples. CDR3s include the opening cysteine and the closing phenylalanine or tryptophan. The D gene is left open where the match is weak. The size entry is marked missing in some rows and otherwise reads once, few, many or a size class.

J	V	D	size	CDR3	DNA
TRBJ2-2	TRBV5-1	.	many	CASKARGTENTGELFF	TGCGCCAGCAAGGCGAGAGGGACTGAAAACACCGGGGAGCTGTTTTTT
TRBJ2-5	TRBV7-2	.	many	CASSLGPSWQETQYF	TGTGCCAGCAGCTTGGGCCCCTCGTGGCAAGAGACCCAGTACTTC
TRBJ2-5	TRBV2	.	many	CASLRGRQETQYF	TGTGCCAGCCTCCGGGGCCGCCAAGAGACCCAGTACTTC
TRBJ1-4	TRBV5-6	.	many	CASNDLLEGEKLFF	TGTGCCAGCAATGACCTCCTTGAGGGTGAAAAACTGTTTTTT
TRBJ1-2	TRBV20-1	.	many	CSARGIEGVGGYTF	TGCAGTGCTAGAGGGATAGAAGGGGTCGGCGGCTACACCTTC
TRBJ2-2	TRBV19	.	many	CASRTINTGELFF	TGTGCCAGTAGGACTATTAACACCGGGGAGCTGTTTTTT
TRBJ2-4	TRBV30	.	.	CAWSVLVGAKNIQYF	TGTGCCTGGAGTGTACTTGTGGGGGCCAAAAACATTCAGTACTTC
TRBJ2-1	TRBV29-1	.	many	CSEWNRLYNEQFF	TGCAGCGAATGGAATCGACTATACAATGAGCAGTTCTTC
TRBJ2-3	TRBV11-1	.	.	CASSRSGGPTDTRYF	TGTGCCAGCAGCAGGTCGGGTGGGCCCACAGATACGCGGTATTTT
TRBJ2-1	TRBV4-1	TRBD2	many	CASRRTSGTYNEQFF	TGCGCCAGCAGGCGGACTAGCGGAACCTACAATGAGCAGTTCTTC
TRBJ2-1	TRBV28	.	few	CASSPPASSSYNEQFF	TGTGCCAGCAGTCCCCCAGCGTCGAGCTCCTACAATGAGCAGTTCTTC
TRBJ2-2	TRBV19	.	many	CASGRGQRDYTGELFF	TGTGCCAGCGGACGGGGGCAGAGGGATTACACCGGGGAGCTGTTTTTT
TRBJ2-1	TRBV20-1	TRBD2	many	CSASELAGGRREQFF	TGCAGTGCTAGTGAACTAGCGGGAGGACGACGTGAGCAGTTCTTC
TRBJ2-5	TRBV24-1	.	many	CATSHRSHKETQYF	TGTGCCACCAGTCACAGGTCTCACAAAGAGACCCAGTACTTC
TRBJ2-2	TRBV11-1	.	.	CASSLAGCANTGELFF	TGTGCCAGCAGCTTAGCGGGCTGTGCGAACACCGGGGAGCTGTTTTTT
TRBJ2-2	TRBV2	TRBD2	.	CASSEFGPLAGDTGELFF	TGTGCCAGCAGTGAATTTGGCCCACTAGCGGGGGACACCGGGGAGCTGTTTTTT
TRBJ1-6	TRBV30	.	many	CAWSVSARGNSPLHF	TGTGCCTGGAGTGTCTCGGCCAGGGGTAATTCACCCCTCCACTTT
TRBJ2-3	TRBV19	.	many	CASSPGGADTQYF	TGTGCCAGCAGTCCCGGGGGAGCAGATACGCAGTATTTT
TRBJ2-2	TRBV7-9	.	many	CASSTLLTHTGELFF	TGTGCCAGCAGCACCCTCCTTACTCACACCGGGGAGCTGTTTTTT
TRBJ1-2	TRBV4-2	TRBD1	many	CASSQELIGQGNYGYTF	TGTGCCAGCAGCCAAGAATTAATCGGACAGGGAAACTATGGCTACACCTTC
TRBJ2-1	TRBV4-1	TRBD2	few	CASSQVGRIAGGDNEQFF	TGCGCCAGCAGCCAAGTCGGTCGAATAGCGGGGGGAGACAATGAGCAGTTCTTC
TRBJ2-6	TRBV6-6	.	.	CASSSGGANVLTF	TGTGCCAGCAGTTCCGGTGGGGCCAACGTCCTGACTTTC
TRBJ2-5	TRBV24-1	.	many	CATSDLSQGRETQYF	TGTGCCACCAGTGATTTATCGCAGGGCCGGGAGACCCAGTACTTC
TRBJ2-5	TRBV11-2	.	many	CASSFRDQETQYF	TGTGCCAGCAGCTTCCGGGACCAAGAGACCCAGTACTTC
TRBJ2-3	TRBV27	TRBD2	.	CASSFGLAGGPRADTQYF	TGTGCCAGCAGTTTCGGACTAGCGGGAGGGCCTCGCGCAGATACGCAGTATTTT
TRBJ2-7	TRBV7-2	TRBD2	many	CASSSLAGGNYEQYF	TGTGCCAGCAGCTCCTTAGCGGGGGGGAACTACGAGCAGTACTTC
TRBJ2-7	TRBV7-7	TRBD1	once	CASSLRIRRDRGLLYEQYF	TGTGCCAGCAGTTTAAGAATCCGTAGGGACAGGGGGCTTCTATACGAGCAGTACTTC
TRBJ1-4	TRBV25-1	.	many	CASSELSRGRLFF	TGTGCCAGCAGTGAATTGAGCAGGGGACGACTGTTTTTT
TRBJ2-6	TRBV6-1	TRBD1	.	CASTRDRAGANVLTF	TGTGCCAGCACCCGGGACAGGGCTGGGGCCAACGTCCTGACTTTC
TRBJ2-2	TRBV11-3	TRBD1	many	CASSKDRGRAGELFF	TGTGCCAGCAGCAAGGACAGGGGGCGCGCCGGGGAGCTGTTTTTT
TRBJ2-3	TRBV4-1	.	many	CASSQDGGSGPWDTQYF	TGCGCCAGCAGCCAAGATGGGGGTAGCGGACCATGGGATACGCAGTATTTT
TRBJ2-7	TRBV5-6	TRBD2	.	CASSLGGRTSSSYEQYF	TGTGCCAGCAGCTTGGGGGGGAGGACTAGCAGCTCCTACGAGCAGTACTTC
TRBJ2-1	TRBV4-3	.	many	CASSQRLGRQAYNEQFF	TGCGCCAGCAGCCAGAGGCTCGGGAGACAGGCCTACAATGAGCAGTTCTTC
TRBJ1-1	TRBV7-9	TRBD1	.	CASSLFDRGNTEAFF	TGTGCCAGCAGCTTATTTGACAGGGGGAACACTGAAGCTTTCTTT
TRBJ1-2	TRBV20-1	.	many	CSVHIRELYGYTF	TGCAGTGTTCATATCAGGGAACTCTATGGCTACACCTTC
TRBJ2-1	TRBV7-3	TRBD2	many	CASSPSGRSSYNEQFF	TGTGCCAGCAGTCCTAGCGGGAGAAGCTCCTACAATGAGCAGTTCTTC
TRBJ2-5	TRBV12-3/TRBV12-4	TRBD2	many	CASSDAAGVSETQYF	TGTGCCAGCAGTGATGCAGCGGGAGTTTCGGAGACCCAGTACTTC
TRBJ1-5	TRBV25-1	.	many	CASSEADNQPQHF	TGTGCCAGCAGTGAGGCGGACAATCAGCCCCAGCATTTT
TRBJ1-1	TRBV29-1	TRBD1	.	CSVEDWQGATEAFF	TGCAGCGTTGAAGATTGGCAGGGGGCGACTGAAGCTTTCTTT
TRBJ1-5	TRBV28	TRBD1	many	CASSDRGGQPQHF	TGTGCCAGCAGTGACAGGGGCGGTCAGCCCCAGCATTTT
TRBJ1-3	TRBV10-3	.	.	CAISESGGLGSGNTIYF	TGTGCCATCAGTGAGTCCGGGGGTTTGGGCTCTGGAAACACCATATATTTT
TRBJ2-3	TRBV5-1	TRBD1	.	CASSFIDRGTDTRYF	TGCGCCAGCAGCTTTATCGACAGGGGGACAGATACGCGGTATTTT
TRBJ2-5	TRBV15	TRBD1	many	CATSRDRTGEETQYF	TGTGCCACCAGCAGAGATAGGACAGGGGAAGAGACCCAGTACTTC
TRBJ2-3	TRBV4-1	TRBD1	many	CASSQDLGTGSFTQYF	TGCGCCAGCAGCCAAGATCTTGGGACAGGGAGTTTTACGCAGTATTTT
TRBJ2-2	TRBV9	.	once	CASSVQGGDTGELFF	TGTGCCAGCAGCGTACAGGGGGGGGACACCGGGGAGCTGTTTTTT